This TCR beta chain was observed in a study of control samples from healthy donors and cancer patients. Measured with immunoSEQ multiplex PCR; TCRdb has only the in-frame clones, and not every one. The sample carries 150,000 to 180,000 clones, roughly 94% recorded once. V lost 7 bases to trimming and J lost 4 bases, with 14 bases between them. The germline gives CDR1 SGHDT, CDR2 YYEEEE. The CDR3 consists of 13 residues. This clone came up a few times. Sequences were obtained from blood. The chain links TRBV5-6 to TRBJ1-2; TRBD1 is a possible D gene (5 bases). The sequence was collected from a man in his forties or fifties in good health. The DNA for the CDR3 is TGTGCCAGCCAAGACAGTTACTCCTATGGCTACACCTTC. Its protein is CASQDSYSYGYTF.